The 4 T cell receptor beta chains below come from one sample, sequenced in a study of blood T cells in healthy people across ages. Then a second PCR, running about 6 to 12 cycles, was carried out with a sample-barcoded 5' primer and a J-beta primer mix. In TCRdb, the 5' RACE reads were re-called with MiXCR into one record per CDR3 protein. The data hold hundreds of thousands of distinct CDR3 sequences, with about 56% observed a single time. Sequenced sample: blood. These receptors all stem from a middle-aged man in good health.

The chain carries TRBV30 and TRBJ1-4; TRBD1 matches at 9 bases. V lost 2 bases to trimming and J lost 8 bases; unmatched junction nucleotides: 9. CDR1 and CDR2 from the germline V gene are GTSNPN and SVGIG (reference sequence). This CDR3 is 15 amino acids long. Here the CDR3 reads CAWSLTGGVGEKLFF. In DNA, the CDR3 is TGTGCCTGGAGTTTAACAGGGGGCGTTGGGGAAAAACTGTTTTTT.

The V gene is TRBV11-2, the J gene TRBJ2-1; D unclear. V gave up 1 base and J gave up 7 bases, with 8 bases separating them. Germline assignment: CDR1 SGHAT and CDR2 FQNNGV. The CDR3 sequence is 13 residues long. The DNA of the CDR3 is TGTGCCAGCAGCTTAGGGTCAGCTAATGAGCAGTTCTTC. Translating it yields CASSLGSANEQFF.

This rearrangement joins TRBV4-1 to TRBJ2-7; 12 bases line up with TRBD2. The better agreement between TRBJ2-5 and the DNA end casts doubt on the J call. CDR1 is MGHRA, CDR2 YSYEKL, per germline. The CDR3 has 18 residues. CDR3 DNA sequence: TGCGCCAGCAGCGGACAGTCTCTAGCGGGAGGGCCGGCAGAGACCCAGTACTTC. It translates to CASSGQSLAGGPAETQYF.

V gene TRBV7-2 combines with J gene TRBJ2-4; no clear D. Trimming took off 4 bases at V and 0 bases at J, with 10 bases between the two ends. Germline-derived CDR1 and CDR2 are SGHTA and FQGNSA. The CDR3 length is 15 residues. The CDR3 DNA sequence: TGTGCCAGCAGCTCCGGACCGTTAGCCAAAAACATTCAGTACTTC. This translates into CASSSGPLAKNIQYF.